This T cell receptor beta chain was recovered during a study of cytomegalovirus exposure and HLA in healthy donors. General study results and limits: The authors confirmed in vitro that three CMV-associated chains were specific for CMV antigens.

As concerns this clone: Its antigen remains unknown.

Both 60 Vbeta primers and 13 Jbeta primers went into the PCR. TCRdb's copy holds only in-frame clones and misses some; the assay was immunoSEQ multiplex PCR. The sample carries around 130,000 clones, roughly 88% recorded once. Germline V gene data show CDR1 as KGHSH and CDR2 as LQKENI. This CDR3 spans 20 amino acids. The V segment lost 6 bases and the J segment 7 bases; nucleotides outside the gene matches: 26. Sample: PBMCs. This chain uses TRBV18 with TRBJ1-5; 8 positions match TRBD1. This clonotype was obtained from a middle-aged woman in good health and CMV-seronegative. CDR3 nucleotide sequence: TGTGCCAGCTCCCTAACCGGGCTTGGACAGGGCCCCCGGCAACTACAGCCCCAGCATTTT. Encoded protein: CASSLTGLGQGPRQLQPQHF.